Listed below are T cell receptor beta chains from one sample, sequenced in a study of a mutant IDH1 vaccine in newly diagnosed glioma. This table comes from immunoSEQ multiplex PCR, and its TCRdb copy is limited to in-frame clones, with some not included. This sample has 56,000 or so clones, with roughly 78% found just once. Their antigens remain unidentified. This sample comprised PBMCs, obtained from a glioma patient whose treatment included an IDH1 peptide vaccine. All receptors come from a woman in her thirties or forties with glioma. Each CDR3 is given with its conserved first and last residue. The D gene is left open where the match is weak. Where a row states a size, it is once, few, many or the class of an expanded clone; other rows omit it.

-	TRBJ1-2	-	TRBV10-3	CAIRGGSGYTF	TGTGCCATCAGGGGGGGGTCTGGCTACACCTTC
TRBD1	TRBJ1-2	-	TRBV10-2	CACTGDRLNYGYTF	TGCGCCTGCACAGGGGACCGTCTGAACTATGGCTACACCTTC
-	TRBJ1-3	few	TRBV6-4	CASSDPQHRVGGNTIYF	TGTGCCAGCAGTGACCCCCAACACAGGGTCGGTGGAAACACCATATATTTT
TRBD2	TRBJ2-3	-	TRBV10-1	CASSEPLGGGTDTQYF	TGCGCCAGCAGTGAGCCCCTGGGGGGGGGCACAGATACGCAGTATTTT
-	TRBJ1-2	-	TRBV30	CAWSANFDGYTF	TGTGCCTGGAGTGCTAACTTCGATGGCTACACCTTC
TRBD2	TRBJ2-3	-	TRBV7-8	CASSFLAGASTDTQYF	TGTGCCAGCAGCTTTCTAGCGGGGGCCTCCACAGATACGCAGTATTTT
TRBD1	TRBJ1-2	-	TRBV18	CASSPRQGAWYGYTF	TGTGCCAGCTCACCTCGACAGGGGGCTTGGTATGGCTACACCTTC
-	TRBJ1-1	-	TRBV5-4	CASSLTGLNTEAFF	TGTGCCAGCAGCTTGACAGGGTTGAACACTGAAGCTTTCTTT
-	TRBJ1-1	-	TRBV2	CASLAAGTEAFF	TGTGCCAGCCTGGCGGCCGGCACTGAAGCTTTCTTT
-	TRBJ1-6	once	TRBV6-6	CASSYWRSPLHF	TGTGCCAGCAGTTACTGGCGTTCACCCCTCCACTTT
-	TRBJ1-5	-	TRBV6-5	CASMSSGGDQPQHF	TGTGCCAGCATGAGCTCCGGCGGGGATCAGCCCCAGCATTTT
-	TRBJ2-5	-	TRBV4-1	CASSQDLRLGETQYF	TGCGCCAGCAGCCAAGATCTCAGACTAGGGGAGACCCAGTACTTC
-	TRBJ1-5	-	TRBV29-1	CSVREGNQPQHF	TGCAGCGTGAGGGAGGGCAATCAGCCCCAGCATTTT
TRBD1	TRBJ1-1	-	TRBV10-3	CAISETGGDTEAFF	TGTGCCATCAGCGAAACAGGGGGGGACACTGAAGCTTTCTTT
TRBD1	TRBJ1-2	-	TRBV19	CASSIGTALKVYGYTF	TGTGCCAGTAGTATCGGGACAGCGCTTAAGGTCTATGGCTACACCTTC
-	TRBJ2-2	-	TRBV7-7	CASSFLGANTGELFF	TGTGCTAGCAGCTTTCTCGGGGCGAACACCGGGGAGCTGTTTTTT
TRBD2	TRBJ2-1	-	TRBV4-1	CASSQRWTSGGERESEQFF	TGCGCCAGCAGCCAGAGGTGGACTAGCGGGGGGGAACGAGAAAGTGAGCAGTTCTTC
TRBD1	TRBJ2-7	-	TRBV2	CASHPQDRGLEQYF	TGTGCCAGCCACCCTCAGGACAGGGGGCTCGAGCAGTACTTC
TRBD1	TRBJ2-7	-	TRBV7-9	CASSTMTGYSYEQYF	TGTGCCAGCAGCACGATGACAGGGTACTCCTACGAGCAGTACTTC
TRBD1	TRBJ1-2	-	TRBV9	CASIKTGTNYGYTF	TGTGCCAGCATCAAGACAGGGACCAACTATGGCTACACCTTC
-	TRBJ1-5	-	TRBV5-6	CASSLLQGRQPQHF	TGTGCCAGCAGCTTGTTACAGGGCCGTCAGCCCCAGCATTTT
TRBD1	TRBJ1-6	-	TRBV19	CASSIWGQALNSPLHF	TGTGCCAGTAGTATATGGGGACAGGCCCTTAATTCACCCCTCCACTTT
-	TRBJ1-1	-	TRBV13	CASSSAGSWTEAFF	TGTGCCAGCAGCTCTGCCGGATCGTGGACTGAAGCTTTCTTT
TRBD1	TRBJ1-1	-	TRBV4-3	CASSLAGGPNTEAFF	TGCGCCAGCAGCCTGGCAGGGGGGCCTAACACTGAAGCTTTCTTT
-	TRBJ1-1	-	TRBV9	CASARGMENTEAFF	TGTGCCAGCGCCCGTGGGATGGAGAACACTGAAGCTTTCTTT
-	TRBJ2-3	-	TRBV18	CASSPVSEEDTQYF	TGTGCCAGCTCACCGGTCTCGGAGGAAGATACGCAGTATTTT
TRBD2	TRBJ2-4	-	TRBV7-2	CASREGRDIQYF	TGTGCCAGCAGGGAGGGGAGGGACATTCAGTACTTC
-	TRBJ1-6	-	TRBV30	CAWSVSGGSSPLHF	TGTGCCTGGAGTGTTTCGGGGGGCAGTTCACCCCTCCACTTT